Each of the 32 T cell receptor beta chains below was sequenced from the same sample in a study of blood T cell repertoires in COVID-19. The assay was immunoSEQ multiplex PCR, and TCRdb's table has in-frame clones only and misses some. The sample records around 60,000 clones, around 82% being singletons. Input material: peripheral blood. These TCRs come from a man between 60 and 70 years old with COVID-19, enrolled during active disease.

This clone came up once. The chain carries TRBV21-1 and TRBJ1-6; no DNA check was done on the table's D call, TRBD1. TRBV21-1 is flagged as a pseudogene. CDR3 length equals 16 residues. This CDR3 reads CAKTTPGTGKFSPLHF. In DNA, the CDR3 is TGTGCCAAAACTACCCCCGGGACAGGTAAATTTTCACCCCTCCACTTT.

The CDR3 spells CASSRLGGPYGNQPQHF. CDR3 sequence (DNA): TGTGCCAGCAGCCGTCTAGGAGGACCCTACGGCAATCAGCCCCAGCATTTT. The chain joins TRBV5-5 to TRBJ1-5; no firm D call. The CDR3 is made up of 17 amino acids. Trimming left V 4 bases short and J 2 bases short, with 19 bases between. Germline V lookup: CDR1 SGHKS, CDR2 YYEKEE (reference sequence). The entire variable domain, with the rest obtained from reference TRBV5-5 and TRBJ1-5, is as follows: DAGVTQSPTHLIKTRGQQVTLRCSPISGHKSVSWYQQVLGQGPQFIFQYYEKEERGRGNFPDRFSARQFPNYSSELNVNALLLGDSALYLCASSRLGGPYGNQPQHFGDGTRLSIL.

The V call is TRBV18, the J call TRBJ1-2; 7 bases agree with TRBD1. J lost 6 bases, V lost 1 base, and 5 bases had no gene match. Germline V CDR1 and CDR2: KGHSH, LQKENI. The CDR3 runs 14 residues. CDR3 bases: TGTGCCAGCTCACCACAACCGACAGGGAATGGCTACACCTTC. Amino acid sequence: CASSPQPTGNGYTF.

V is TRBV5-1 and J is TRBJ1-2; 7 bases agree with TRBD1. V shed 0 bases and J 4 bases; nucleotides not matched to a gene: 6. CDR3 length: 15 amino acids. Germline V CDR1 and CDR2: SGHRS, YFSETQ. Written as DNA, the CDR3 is TGCGCCAGCAGCTTGGAGAGGGGGCTCGGCTATGGCTACACCTTC. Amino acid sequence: CASSLERGLGYGYTF. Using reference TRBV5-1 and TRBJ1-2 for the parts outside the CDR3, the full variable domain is KAGVTQTPRYLIKTRGQQVTLSCSPISGHRSVSWYQQTPGQGLQFLFEYFSETQRNKGNFPGRFSGRQFSNSRSEMNVSTLELGDSALYLCASSLERGLGYGYTFGSGTRLTVV.

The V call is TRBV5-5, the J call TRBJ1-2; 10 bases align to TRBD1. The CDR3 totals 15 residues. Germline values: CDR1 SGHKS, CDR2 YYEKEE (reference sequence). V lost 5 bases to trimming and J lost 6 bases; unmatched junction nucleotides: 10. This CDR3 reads CASSQRQGAIDGYTF. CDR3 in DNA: TGTGCCAGCAGTCAGAGACAGGGGGCGATCGATGGCTACACCTTC.

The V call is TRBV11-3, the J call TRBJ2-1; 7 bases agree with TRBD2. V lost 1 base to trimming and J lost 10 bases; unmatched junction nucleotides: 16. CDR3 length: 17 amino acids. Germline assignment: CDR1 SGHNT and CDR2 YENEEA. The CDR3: CASSLGFGTTRQEEQFF. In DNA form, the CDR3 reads TGTGCCAGCAGCTTAGGATTCGGGACTACCAGGCAAGAGGAGCAGTTCTTC.

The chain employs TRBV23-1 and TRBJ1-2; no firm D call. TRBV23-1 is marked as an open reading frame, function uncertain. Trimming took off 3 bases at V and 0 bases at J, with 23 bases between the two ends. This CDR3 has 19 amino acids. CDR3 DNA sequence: TGCGCCAGCAGTCATCCCCCAGGAAATATAACAAAGCCTAACTATGGCTACACCTTC. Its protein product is CASSHPPGNITKPNYGYTF.

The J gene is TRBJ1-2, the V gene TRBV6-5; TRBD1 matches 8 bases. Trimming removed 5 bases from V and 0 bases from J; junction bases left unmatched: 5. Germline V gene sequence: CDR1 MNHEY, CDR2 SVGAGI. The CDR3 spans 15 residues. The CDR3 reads CASSRTGYPNYGYTF. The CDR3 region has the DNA TGTGCCAGCAGTCGGACAGGGTACCCTAACTATGGCTACACCTTC.

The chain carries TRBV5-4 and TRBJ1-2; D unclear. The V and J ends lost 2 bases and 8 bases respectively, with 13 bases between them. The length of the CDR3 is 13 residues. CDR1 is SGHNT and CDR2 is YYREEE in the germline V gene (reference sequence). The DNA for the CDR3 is TGTGCCAGCAGCTTCCAGGATGCACGGGGCTACACCTTC. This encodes CASSFQDARGYTF.

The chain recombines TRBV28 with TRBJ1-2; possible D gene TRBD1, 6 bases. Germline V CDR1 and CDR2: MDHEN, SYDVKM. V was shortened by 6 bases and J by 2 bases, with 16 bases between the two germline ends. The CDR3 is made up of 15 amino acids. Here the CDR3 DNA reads TGTGCCAGCAGCGGCCGGCAGGGGTTAAACTATGGCTACACCTTC. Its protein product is CASSGRQGLNYGYTF.

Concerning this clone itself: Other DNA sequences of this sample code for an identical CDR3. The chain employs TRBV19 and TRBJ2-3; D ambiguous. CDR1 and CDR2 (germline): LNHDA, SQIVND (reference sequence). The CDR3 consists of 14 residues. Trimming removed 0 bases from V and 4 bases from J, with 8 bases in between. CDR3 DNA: TGTGCCAGTAGTATAGATTCGGGTGCAGATACGCAGTATTTT. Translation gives CASSIDSGADTQYF.

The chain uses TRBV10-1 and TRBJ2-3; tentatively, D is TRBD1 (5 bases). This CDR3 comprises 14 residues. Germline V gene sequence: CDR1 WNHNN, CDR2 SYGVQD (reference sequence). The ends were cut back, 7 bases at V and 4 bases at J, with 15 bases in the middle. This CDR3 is CASTSGLNADTQYF. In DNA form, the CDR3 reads TGCGCCAGCACCTCAGGGCTAAATGCAGATACGCAGTATTTT.

CDR3 in amino acids: CASSTHGGNEKLFF. The CDR3 DNA is TGTGCCAGCAGTACCCACGGAGGTAATGAAAAACTGTTTTTT. The chain couples TRBV2 to TRBJ1-4; D uncertain. The CDR3 covers 14 residues. Trimming pared 5 bases from V and 4 bases from J, leaving 11 bases between. The germline gives CDR1 SNHLY, CDR2 FYNNEI.

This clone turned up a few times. CDR3 sequence reads: CASSTGGLLQPQHF. In nucleotides, the CDR3 is TGTGCCAGCAGCACAGGGGGGCTTCTTCAGCCCCAGCATTTT. The chain employs TRBV27 and TRBJ1-5; 8 bases are a match to TRBD1. In germline, CDR1 is MNHEY, CDR2 SMNVEV (reference sequence). J was trimmed by 6 bases and V by 6 bases; bases with no gene match: 7. The CDR3 covers 14 residues.

CDR3 region: CASRRLPGQGARNTEAFF. The CDR3 nucleotides are TGTGCCAGCAGACGTCTACCGGGACAGGGAGCCCGGAACACTGAAGCTTTCTTT. The chain links TRBV28 to TRBJ1-1; 9 positions match TRBD1. This CDR3 is built from 18 residues. Germline-derived CDR1 and CDR2 are MDHEN and SYDVKM. V lost 6 bases and J lost 1; bases outside the gene matches: 15.

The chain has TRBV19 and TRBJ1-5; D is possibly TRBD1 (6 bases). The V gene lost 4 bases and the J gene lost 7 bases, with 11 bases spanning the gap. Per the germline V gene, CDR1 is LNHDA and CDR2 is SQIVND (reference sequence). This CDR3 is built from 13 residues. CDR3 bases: TGTGCCAGTAGTAATAGAGGGGGACAGCCCCAGCATTTT. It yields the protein CASSNRGGQPQHF.

CDR3 coding DNA: TGCGCCAGCAGCCAAGATCCGGTCGGGAACAATGAGCAGTTCTTC. Its translation: CASSQDPVGNNEQFF. This chain links TRBV4-1 with TRBJ2-1, with TRBD2 as a possible D gene (5 bases). Germline assignment: CDR1 MGHRA and CDR2 YSYEKL. This CDR3 comprises 15 residues. Between the trimmed V and J ends, which lost 0 bases and 5 bases, there was a span of 11 bases.

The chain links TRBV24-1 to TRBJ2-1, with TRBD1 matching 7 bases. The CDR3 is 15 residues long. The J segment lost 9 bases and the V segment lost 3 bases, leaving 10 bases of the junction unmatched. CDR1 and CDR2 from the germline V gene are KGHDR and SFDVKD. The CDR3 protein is CATSDSWDSNGEQFF. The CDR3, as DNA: TGTGCCACCAGTGATAGTTGGGACAGCAATGGTGAGCAGTTCTTC.

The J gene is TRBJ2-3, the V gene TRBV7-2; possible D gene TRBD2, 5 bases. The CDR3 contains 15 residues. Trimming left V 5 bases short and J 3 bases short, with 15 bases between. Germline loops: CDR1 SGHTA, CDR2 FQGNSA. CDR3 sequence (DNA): TGTGCCAGCAGCCAAGGACTGGCGGAGACAGATACGCAGTATTTT. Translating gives CASSQGLAETDTQYF.

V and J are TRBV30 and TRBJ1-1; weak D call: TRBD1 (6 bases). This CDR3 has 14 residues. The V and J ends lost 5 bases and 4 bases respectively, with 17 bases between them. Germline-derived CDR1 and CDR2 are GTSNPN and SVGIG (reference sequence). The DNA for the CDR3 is TGTGCCTGGTCCTCTCAACAGGGTCGCACTGAAGCTTTCTTT. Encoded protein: CAWSSQQGRTEAFF.

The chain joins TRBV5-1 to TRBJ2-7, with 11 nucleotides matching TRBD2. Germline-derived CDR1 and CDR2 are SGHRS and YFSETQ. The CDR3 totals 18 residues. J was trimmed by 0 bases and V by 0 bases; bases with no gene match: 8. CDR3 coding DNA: TGCGCCAGCAGCTTGGGCTATTATAGCGGGAGGGTCTCCTACGAGCAGTACTTC. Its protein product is CASSLGYYSGRVSYEQYF.

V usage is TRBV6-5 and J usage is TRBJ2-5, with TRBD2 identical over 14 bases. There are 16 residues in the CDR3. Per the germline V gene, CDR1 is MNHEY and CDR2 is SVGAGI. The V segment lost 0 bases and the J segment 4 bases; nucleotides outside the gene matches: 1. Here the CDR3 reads CASSYSGLAGGETQYF. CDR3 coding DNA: TGTGCCAGCAGTTACTCTGGACTAGCGGGGGGAGAGACCCAGTACTTC.

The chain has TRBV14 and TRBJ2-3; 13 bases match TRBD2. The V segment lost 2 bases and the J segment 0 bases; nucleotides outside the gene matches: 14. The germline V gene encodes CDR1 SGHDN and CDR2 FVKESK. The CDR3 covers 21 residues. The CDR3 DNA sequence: TGTGCCAGCAGCCAACTCGCTTTACTAGCGGGAGGGCCAACTAGCACAGATACGCAGTATTTT. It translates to CASSQLALLAGGPTSTDTQYF.

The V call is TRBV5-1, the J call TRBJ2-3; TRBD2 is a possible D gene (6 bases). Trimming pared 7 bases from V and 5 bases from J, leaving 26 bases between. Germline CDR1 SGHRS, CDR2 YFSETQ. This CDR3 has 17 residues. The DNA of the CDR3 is TGCGCCAGCCGATCTGGGAGCCGGAGGGAGTATATAGATACGCAGTATTTT. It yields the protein CASRSGSRREYIDTQYF. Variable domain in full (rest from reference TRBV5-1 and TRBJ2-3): KAGVTQTPRYLIKTRGQQVTLSCSPISGHRSVSWYQQTPGQGLQFLFEYFSETQRNKGNFPGRFSGRQFSNSRSEMNVSTLELGDSALYLCASRSGSRREYIDTQYFGPGTRLTVL.

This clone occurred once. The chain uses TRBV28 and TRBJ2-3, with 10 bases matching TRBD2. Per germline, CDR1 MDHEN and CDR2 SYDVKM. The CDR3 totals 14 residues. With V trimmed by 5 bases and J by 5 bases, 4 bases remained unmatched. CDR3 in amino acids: CASSLAGEGDTQYF. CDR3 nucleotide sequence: TGTGCCAGCAGTCTAGCGGGAGAGGGAGATACGCAGTATTTT. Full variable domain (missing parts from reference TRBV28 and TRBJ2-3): DVKVTQSSRYLVKRTGEKVFLECVQDMDHENMFWYRQDPGLGLRLIYFSYDVKMKEKGDIPEGYSVSREKKERFSLILESASTNQTSMYLCASSLAGEGDTQYFGPGTRLTVL.

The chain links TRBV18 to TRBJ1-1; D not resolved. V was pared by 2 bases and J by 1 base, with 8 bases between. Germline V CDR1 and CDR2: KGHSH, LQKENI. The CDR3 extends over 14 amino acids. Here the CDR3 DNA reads TGTGCCAGCTCACCAGTCACAGCGAACACTGAAGCTTTCTTT. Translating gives CASSPVTANTEAFF. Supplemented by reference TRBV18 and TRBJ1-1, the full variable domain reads NAGVMQNPRHLVRRRGQEARLRCSPMKGHSHVYWYRQLPEEGLKFMVYLQKENIIDESGMPKERFSAEFPKEGPSILRIQQVVRGDSAAYFCASSPVTANTEAFFGQGTRLTVV.

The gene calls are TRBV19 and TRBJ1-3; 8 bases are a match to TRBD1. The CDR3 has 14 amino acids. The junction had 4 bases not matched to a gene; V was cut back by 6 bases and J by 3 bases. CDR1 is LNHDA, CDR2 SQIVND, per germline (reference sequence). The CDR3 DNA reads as TGTGCCAGTAGCGGGACAGGAGGTGGAAACACCATATATTTT. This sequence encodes CASSGTGGGNTIYF.

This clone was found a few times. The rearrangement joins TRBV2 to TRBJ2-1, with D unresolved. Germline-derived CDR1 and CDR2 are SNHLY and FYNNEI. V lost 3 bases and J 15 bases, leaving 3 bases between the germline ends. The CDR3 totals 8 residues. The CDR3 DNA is TGTGCCAGCAGTGACGGGTTCTTC. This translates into CASSDGFF.

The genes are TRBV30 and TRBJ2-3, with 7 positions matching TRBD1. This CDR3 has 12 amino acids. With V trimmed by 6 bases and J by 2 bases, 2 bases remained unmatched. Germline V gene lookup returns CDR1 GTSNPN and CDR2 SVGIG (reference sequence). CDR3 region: CACRGLTDTQYF. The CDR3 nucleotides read TGTGCCTGTAGGGGGCTCACAGATACGCAGTATTTT.

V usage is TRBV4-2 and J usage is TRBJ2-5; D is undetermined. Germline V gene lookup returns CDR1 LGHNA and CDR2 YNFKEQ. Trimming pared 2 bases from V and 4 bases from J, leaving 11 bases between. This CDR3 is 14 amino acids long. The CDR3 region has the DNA TGTGCCAGCAGCCAAAGCGTTTTCGGAGAGACCCAGTACTTC. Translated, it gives CASSQSVFGETQYF.

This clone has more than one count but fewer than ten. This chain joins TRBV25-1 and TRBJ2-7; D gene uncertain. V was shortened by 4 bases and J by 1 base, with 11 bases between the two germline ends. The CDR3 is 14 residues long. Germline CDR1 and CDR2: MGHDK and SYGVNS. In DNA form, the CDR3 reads TGTGCCAGCAGTGGCTTGACAAATTCCTACGAGCAGTACTTC. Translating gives CASSGLTNSYEQYF.

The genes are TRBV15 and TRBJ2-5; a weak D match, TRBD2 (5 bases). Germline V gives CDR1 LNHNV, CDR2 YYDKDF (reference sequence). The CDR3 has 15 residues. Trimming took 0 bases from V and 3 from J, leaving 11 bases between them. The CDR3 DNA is TGTGCCACCAGCAGAGATCCCTCGCGGGAAGAGACCCAGTACTTC. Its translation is CATSRDPSREETQYF. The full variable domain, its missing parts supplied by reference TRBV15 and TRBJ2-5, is DAMVIQNPRYQVTQFGKPVTLSCSQTLNHNVMYWYQQKSSQAPKLLFHYYDKDFNNEADTPDNFQSRRPNTSFCFLDIRSPGLGDTAMYLCATSRDPSREETQYFGPGTRLLVL.